Presented here are 18 T cell receptor beta chains from one specimen sequenced in a study of cytomegalovirus exposure and HLA in healthy donors. It was with 60 Vbeta and 13 Jbeta primers that the PCR ran. Data came from immunoSEQ multiplex PCR; TCRdb stores just in-frame clones and leaves some out. The sample has about 150,000 clones; approximately 74% are singletons. The source material was PBMCs. These receptors were taken from a man in his late teens or twenties in good health and CMV-seronegative.

The rearrangement joins TRBV27 to TRBJ1-1; D call uncertain. The V end was cut by 4 bases, the J end by 5 bases, with 17 bases between. Per germline, CDR1 MNHEY and CDR2 SMNVEV (reference sequence). This CDR3 comprises 15 residues. The CDR3 spells CASSYLDSIGTEAFF. CDR3 bases: TGTGCCAGCAGTTATTTAGACTCAATCGGGACTGAAGCTTTCTTT.

This clone was counted a few times. The chain carries TRBV2 and TRBJ1-4; D gene unclear. This CDR3 comprises 15 residues. V was clipped by 4 bases and J by 6 bases, with 15 bases between them. Germline V gives CDR1 SNHLY, CDR2 FYNNEI. Here the CDR3 reads CASSAERTGDEKLFF. The DNA for the CDR3 is TGTGCCAGCAGTGCGGAGCGGACCGGGGATGAAAAACTGTTTTTT.

The chain employs TRBV6-5 and TRBJ1-4; no definite D call. The CDR3 extends over 16 amino acids. Trimming shortened V by 0 bases and J by 0 bases, and 8 bases separated the two germline ends. Per germline, CDR1 MNHEY and CDR2 SVGAGI. CDR3 residues: CASSYSYRATNEKLFF. The DNA of the CDR3 is TGTGCCAGCAGTTACTCGTACAGAGCAACTAATGAAAAACTGTTTTTT.

The rearrangement uses TRBV6-5 and TRBJ2-7, with TRBD2 identical over 8 bases. Per germline, CDR1 MNHEY and CDR2 SVGAGI. There are 13 residues in the CDR3. The V and J ends lost 6 bases and 7 bases, in that order; junction bases with no gene match: 8. The chain's CDR3 is CASSFSSGEEQYV. As DNA, the CDR3 is TGTGCCAGCAGCTTCAGTAGCGGGGAGGAGCAGTACGTC.

The rearrangement uses TRBV4-1 and TRBJ1-6; 9 nucleotides align to TRBD1. The length of the CDR3 is 14 residues. J lost 12 bases, V lost 0 bases, and 3 bases had no gene match. Looked up from germline, CDR1 is MGHRA and CDR2 is YSYEKL. CDR3 nucleotide sequence: TGCGCCAGCAGCCAAGACGGACAGGGGATACCCCTCCACTTT. It codes for CASSQDGQGIPLHF.

V and J are TRBV21-1 and TRBJ1-3; the table's D call TRBD1 went unverified against the DNA. TRBV21-1 is classified as a pseudogene. The CDR3 totals 18 residues. CDR3 residues: CASSVLRPPGGAWNTIYF. The CDR3 DNA reads as TGTGCCAGCAGCGTCCTAAGGCCTCCAGGGGGCGCATGGAACACCATATATTTT.

As concerns this clone: An end of the junction differs from the germline gene, which may be a read error. The same CDR3 can be traced to other DNA sequences in this sample. The gene calls are TRBV7-9 and TRBJ1-1; 9 positions agree with TRBD1. Germline V lookup: CDR1 SEHNR, CDR2 FQNEAQ (reference sequence). CDR3 size: 15 residues. DNA of the CDR3: TGTGCCAGCAGCCTCTGGACAGGGGATTTAGGTGAAGCCTTCTTT. Its translation is CASSLWTGDLGEAFF.

The V and J genes are TRBV10-3 and TRBJ2-7; D call uncertain. V was shortened by 3 bases and J by 2 bases, with 5 bases between the two germline ends. In germline, CDR1 is ENHRY, CDR2 SYGVKD. This CDR3 is 12 amino acids long. CDR3 sequence: CAISEPTYEQYF. The CDR3 DNA is TGTGCCATCAGTGAACCTACCTACGAGCAGTACTTC.

The chain joins TRBV10-3 to TRBJ2-7, with D possibly being TRBD1 (6 bases). V was cut by 4 bases and J by 4 bases, with 8 bases left in between. The CDR3 spans 12 residues. The V gene's germline CDR1 is ENHRY and CDR2 SYGVKD. The CDR3 here is CAISGDRYEQYF. The CDR3 nucleotides are TGTGCCATCAGTGGTGACAGGTACGAGCAGTACTTC.

The CDR3 is CASSPTTGNDEQYV. DNA of the CDR3: TGTGCCAGCAGCCCAACAACAGGGAATGACGAGCAGTACGTC. This chain connects TRBV5-5 to TRBJ2-7, with TRBD1 as a possible D gene (6 bases). This CDR3 comprises 14 residues. Germline assignment: CDR1 SGHKS and CDR2 YYEKEE (reference sequence). The V end was cut by 4 bases, the J end by 5 bases, with 16 bases between.

The chain employs TRBV5-8 and TRBJ1-4, with TRBD1 identical over 7 bases. Per germline, CDR1 SGHTS and CDR2 YDEGEE. This CDR3 has 15 residues. V gave up 0 bases and J gave up 3 bases; unmatched junction bases: 2. The CDR3 DNA follows: TGTGCCAGCAGCTTGGCCGACAGGGCTAATGAAAAACTGTTTTTT. Translation: CASSLADRANEKLFF.

V is TRBV9 and J is TRBJ2-1; D perhaps matches TRBD2 (5 bases). The germline V and J ends were trimmed by 1 base and 1 base, with 9 bases remaining between them. Germline V gene sequence: CDR1 SGDLS, CDR2 YYNGEE. The CDR3 covers 15 residues. The CDR3 nucleotides are TGTGCCAGCAGCGTAACTAGTAGATCCTACAATGAGCAGTTCTTC. Its translation is CASSVTSRSYNEQFF.

The chain carries TRBV4-3 and TRBJ1-1; 8 bases are a match to TRBD1. Germline CDR1 and CDR2: LGHNA and YSLEER. The CDR3 is made up of 19 amino acids. V was clipped by 0 bases and J by 0 bases; unmatched bases: 12. CDR3 DNA sequence: TGCGCCAGCAGCCAAGATTTGGGGACAGGACGGCCAATGAACACTGAAGCTTTCTTT. Translating gives CASSQDLGTGRPMNTEAFF.

This sequence joins TRBV4-2 and TRBJ1-2, with 7 bases identical to TRBD1. The CDR3 has 16 amino acids. The V gene end was trimmed by 0 bases and the J gene end by 2 bases; junction bases not matched to a gene: 6. In germline, CDR1 is LGHNA, CDR2 YNFKEQ. CDR3 in DNA: TGTGCCAGCAGCCAAGAGCTCCAGACAGGGAACTATGGCTACACCTTC. Amino acid sequence: CASSQELQTGNYGYTF.

This rearrangement joins TRBV28 to TRBJ1-2; weak D call: TRBD1 (5 bases). The CDR3 totals 13 residues. With 2 bases removed from V and 3 bases from J, the gap between germline ends came to 7 bases. From germline, CDR1 is MDHEN and CDR2 SYDVKM. CDR3 region: CASSLQGDYGYTF. Written as DNA, the CDR3 is TGTGCCAGCAGTTTACAGGGTGACTATGGCTACACCTTC.

The chain has TRBV5-1 and TRBJ2-3, with a weak D call TRBD2 (6 bases). V was pared by 0 bases and J by 4 bases, with 12 bases between. Germline V gene sequence: CDR1 SGHRS, CDR2 YFSETQ. CDR3 length: 15 residues. For the CDR3, the DNA is TGCGCCAGCAGCTTGGTGGGGACTCAGTCAGATACGCAGTATTTT. Translation gives CASSLVGTQSDTQYF.

The V and J genes are TRBV7-6 and TRBJ1-2; TRBD1 matches 7 bases. CDR1 is SGHVS and CDR2 is FNYEAQ in the germline V gene. This CDR3 spans 16 amino acids. Germline trimming cut 2 bases from V and 2 bases from J; bases unmatched to any gene: 8. CDR3 coding DNA: TGTGCCAGCAGCTTATCACAGGGGCTGGCGAACTATGGCTACACCTTC. Amino acid sequence: CASSLSQGLANYGYTF.

This chain connects TRBV7-8 to TRBJ2-5; the D gene is possibly TRBD2 (6 bases). The CDR3 has 14 residues. The V end was cut by 0 bases, the J end by 11 bases, with 16 bases between. In germline, CDR1 is SGHVS, CDR2 FQNEAQ. In nucleotides, the CDR3 is TGTGCCAGCAGCTTAGCGTCAGGCCCTGGGGGGCAGTACTTC. This encodes CASSLASGPGGQYF.